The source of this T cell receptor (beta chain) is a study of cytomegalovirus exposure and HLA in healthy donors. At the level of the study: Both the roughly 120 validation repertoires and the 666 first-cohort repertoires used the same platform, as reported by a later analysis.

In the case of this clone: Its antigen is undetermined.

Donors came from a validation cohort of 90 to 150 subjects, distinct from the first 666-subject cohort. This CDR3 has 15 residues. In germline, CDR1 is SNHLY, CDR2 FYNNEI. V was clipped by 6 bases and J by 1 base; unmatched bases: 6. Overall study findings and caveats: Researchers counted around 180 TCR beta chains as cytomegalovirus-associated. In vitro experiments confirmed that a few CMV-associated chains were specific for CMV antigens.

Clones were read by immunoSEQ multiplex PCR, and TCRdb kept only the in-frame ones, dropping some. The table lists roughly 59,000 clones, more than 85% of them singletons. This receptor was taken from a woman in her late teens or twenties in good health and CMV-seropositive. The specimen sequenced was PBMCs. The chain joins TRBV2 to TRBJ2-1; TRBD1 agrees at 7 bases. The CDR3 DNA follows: TGTGCCAGCAGGTCGACAGGGATGTCCTACAATGAGCAGTTCTTC. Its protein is CASRSTGMSYNEQFF.